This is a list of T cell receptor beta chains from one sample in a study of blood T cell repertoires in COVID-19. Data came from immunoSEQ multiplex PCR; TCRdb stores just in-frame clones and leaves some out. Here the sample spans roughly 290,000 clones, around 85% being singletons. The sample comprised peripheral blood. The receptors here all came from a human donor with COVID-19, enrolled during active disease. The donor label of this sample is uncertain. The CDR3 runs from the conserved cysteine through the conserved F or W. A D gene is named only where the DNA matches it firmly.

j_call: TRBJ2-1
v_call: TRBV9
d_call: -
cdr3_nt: TGTGCCAGCAGCGTAGTGGCAGAAATCACCTACAATGAGCAGTTCTTC
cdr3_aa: CASSVVAEITYNEQFF

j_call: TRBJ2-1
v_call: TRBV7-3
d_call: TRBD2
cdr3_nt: TGTGCCAGCAGCTTAGAAGGGACTAGCGGGAACAATGAGCAGTTCTTC
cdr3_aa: CASSLEGTSGNNEQFF

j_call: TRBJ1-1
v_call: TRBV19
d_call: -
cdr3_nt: TGTGCCAGTTCATTGACAGCGAACACTGAAGCTTTCTTT
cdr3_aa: CASSLTANTEAFF

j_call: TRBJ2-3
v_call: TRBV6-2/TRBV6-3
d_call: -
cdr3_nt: TGTGCCAGCAGTCAAGGGGGAGATACGCAGTATTTT
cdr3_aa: CASSQGGDTQYF

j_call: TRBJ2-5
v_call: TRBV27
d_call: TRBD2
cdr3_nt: TGTGCCAGCAGTAGTTGGCTAGCGGGAGGCGAGACCCAGTACTTC
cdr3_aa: CASSSWLAGGETQYF

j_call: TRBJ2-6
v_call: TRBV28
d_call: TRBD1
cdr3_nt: TGTGCCAGCAGCCCCGGGACAGGGCGAGTCTCTGGGGCCAACGTCCTGACTTTC
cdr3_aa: CASSPGTGRVSGANVLTF

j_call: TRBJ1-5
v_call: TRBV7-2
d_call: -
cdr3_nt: TGTGCCAGCAGCTTAGCAGATAGTTATCAGCCCCAGCATTTT
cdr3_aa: CASSLADSYQPQHF

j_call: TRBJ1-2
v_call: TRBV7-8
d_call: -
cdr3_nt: TGTGCCAGCAGCTTAGGACTCAGTAGGGGCTATGGCTACACCTTC
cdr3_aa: CASSLGLSRGYGYTF

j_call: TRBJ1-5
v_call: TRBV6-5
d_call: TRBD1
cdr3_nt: TGTGCCAGCAGCCCGACAGGGGGCAATCAGCCCCAGCATTTT
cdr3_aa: CASSPTGGNQPQHF

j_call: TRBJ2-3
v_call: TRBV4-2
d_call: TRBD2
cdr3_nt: TGTGCCAGCAGCCAAGTAGGGCTGGGGAGGGGCCCAGATACGCAGTATTTT
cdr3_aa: CASSQVGLGRGPDTQYF

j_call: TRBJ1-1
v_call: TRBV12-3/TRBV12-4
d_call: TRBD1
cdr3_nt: TGTGCCATCCTCAAGGGGGCAGGGACTGAAGCTTTCTTT
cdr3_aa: CAILKGAGTEAFF

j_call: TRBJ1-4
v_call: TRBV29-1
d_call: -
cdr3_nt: TGCAGCGTTGAACCGCAGGGGCTTAATGAAAAACTGTTTTTT
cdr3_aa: CSVEPQGLNEKLFF

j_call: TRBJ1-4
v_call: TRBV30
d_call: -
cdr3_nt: TGTGCCTCTCAGGGCGCAGGTAATGAAAAACTGTTTTTT
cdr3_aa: CASQGAGNEKLFF

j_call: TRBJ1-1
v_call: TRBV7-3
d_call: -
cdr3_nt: TGTGCCAGCAGCTTAAGGGCAGGGGCCAGTACTGAAGCTTTCTTT
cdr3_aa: CASSLRAGASTEAFF